This TCR beta chain appears in the sequencing data of a study of T cell responses to AZD1222 COVID-19 vaccine. Using immunoSEQ multiplex PCR, the repertoire was profiled, and TCRdb retains in-frame clones only, with some absent. Seen here are approximately 150,000 clones, about 88% observed once, and the top ten hold around 1.6%. Whole-study findings and limits: Mostly white British, mostly female donors; authors suggested clonal diversity may be underestimated. No repertoire was sampled before or during the peak T cell response, only after it. Across spike, vaccine-associated CD4 TCRs were found, dominant at 160-218 and 743-854.

The CDR3 totals 16 residues. The junction had 21 bases not matched to a gene; V was cut back by 6 bases and J by 12 bases. The V gene's germline CDR1 is SGHNT and CDR2 YYREEE (reference sequence). Turning to this clone: The antigen is undetermined.

The sequence was collected from an adult in good health. Sequenced material: peripheral blood, taken on day 0 of AZD1222 vaccination. The J gene is TRBJ1-2, the V gene TRBV5-4; 9 nucleotides match TRBD1. The CDR3 DNA is TGTGCCAGCAACCCCGCGCCCCGGGACAGGGAACGAGTGGACACCTTC. This encodes CASNPAPRDRERVDTF.